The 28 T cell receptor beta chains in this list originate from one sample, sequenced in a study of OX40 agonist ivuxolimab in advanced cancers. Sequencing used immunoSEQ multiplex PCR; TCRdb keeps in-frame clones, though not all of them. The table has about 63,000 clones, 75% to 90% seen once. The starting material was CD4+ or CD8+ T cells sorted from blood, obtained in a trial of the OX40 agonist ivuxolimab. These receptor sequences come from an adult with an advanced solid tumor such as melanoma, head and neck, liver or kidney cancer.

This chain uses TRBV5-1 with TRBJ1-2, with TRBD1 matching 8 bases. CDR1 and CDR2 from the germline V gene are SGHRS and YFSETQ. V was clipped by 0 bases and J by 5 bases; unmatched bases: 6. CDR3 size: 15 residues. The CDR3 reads CASSLVGTGSYGYTF. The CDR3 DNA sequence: TGCGCCAGCAGCTTGGTCGGGACAGGTTCTTATGGCTACACCTTC.

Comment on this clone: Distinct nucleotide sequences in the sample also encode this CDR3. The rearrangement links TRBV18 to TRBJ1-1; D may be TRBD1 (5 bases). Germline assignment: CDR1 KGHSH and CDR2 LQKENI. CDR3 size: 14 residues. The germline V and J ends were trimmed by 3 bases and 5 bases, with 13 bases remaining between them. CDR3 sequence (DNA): TGTGCCAGCTCACCTGCCGGGGGGGGGACTGAAGCTTTCTTT. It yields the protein CASSPAGGGTEAFF.

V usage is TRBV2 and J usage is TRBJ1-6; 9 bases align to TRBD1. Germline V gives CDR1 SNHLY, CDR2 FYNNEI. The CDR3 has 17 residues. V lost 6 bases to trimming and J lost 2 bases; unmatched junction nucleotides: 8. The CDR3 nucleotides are TGTGCCAGCAGGGTCACAGGGGGCGCCGCCTATAATTCACCCCTCCACTTT. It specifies CASRVTGGAAYNSPLHF.

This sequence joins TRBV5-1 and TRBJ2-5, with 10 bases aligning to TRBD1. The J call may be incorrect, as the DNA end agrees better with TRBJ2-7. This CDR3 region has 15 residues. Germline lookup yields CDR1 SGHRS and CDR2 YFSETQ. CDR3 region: CASSYEIWTGGEQYF. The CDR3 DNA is TGCGCCAGCAGCTACGAGATCTGGACAGGGGGCGAGCAGTACTTC.

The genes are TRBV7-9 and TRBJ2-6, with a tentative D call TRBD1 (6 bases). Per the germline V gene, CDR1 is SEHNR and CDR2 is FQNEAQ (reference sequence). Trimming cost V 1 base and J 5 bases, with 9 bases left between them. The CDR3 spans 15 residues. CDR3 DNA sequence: TGTGCCAGCAGCTTAGATTGGGACAGGGCCAACGTCCTGACTTTC. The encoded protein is CASSLDWDRANVLTF.

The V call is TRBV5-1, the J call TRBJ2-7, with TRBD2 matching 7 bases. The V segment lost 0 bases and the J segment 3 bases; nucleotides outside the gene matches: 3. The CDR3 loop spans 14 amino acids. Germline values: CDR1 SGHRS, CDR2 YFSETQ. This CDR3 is CASSLGPSGYEQYF. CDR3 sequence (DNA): TGCGCCAGCAGCTTGGGCCCTAGCGGCTACGAGCAGTACTTC.

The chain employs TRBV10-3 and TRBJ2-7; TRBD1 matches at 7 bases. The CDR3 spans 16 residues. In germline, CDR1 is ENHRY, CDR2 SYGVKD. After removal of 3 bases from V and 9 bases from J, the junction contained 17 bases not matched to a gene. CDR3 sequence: CAISDSPTGNPMGQYF. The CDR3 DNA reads TGTGCCATCAGTGATTCTCCGACAGGGAATCCTATGGGGCAGTACTTC.

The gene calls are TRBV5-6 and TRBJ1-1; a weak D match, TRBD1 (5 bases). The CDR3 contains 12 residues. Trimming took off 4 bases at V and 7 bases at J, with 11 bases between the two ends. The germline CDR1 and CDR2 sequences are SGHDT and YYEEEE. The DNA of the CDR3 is TGTGCCAGCAGCGCAGGGCCTATTGAAGCTTTCTTT. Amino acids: CASSAGPIEAFF.

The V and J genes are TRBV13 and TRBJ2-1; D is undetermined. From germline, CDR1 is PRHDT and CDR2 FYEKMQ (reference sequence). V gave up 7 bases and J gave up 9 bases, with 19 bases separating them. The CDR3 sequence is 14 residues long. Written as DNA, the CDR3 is TGTGCCAGCACCCAAAGGACGGGCGACGGTGAGCAGTTCTTC. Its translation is CASTQRTGDGEQFF.

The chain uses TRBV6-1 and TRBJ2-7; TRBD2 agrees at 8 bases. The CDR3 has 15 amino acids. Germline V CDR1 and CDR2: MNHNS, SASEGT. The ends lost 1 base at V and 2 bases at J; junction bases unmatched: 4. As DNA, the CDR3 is TGTGCCAGCAGTGAAGGGGCGGGAGGAACCTACGAGCAGTACTTC. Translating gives CASSEGAGGTYEQYF.

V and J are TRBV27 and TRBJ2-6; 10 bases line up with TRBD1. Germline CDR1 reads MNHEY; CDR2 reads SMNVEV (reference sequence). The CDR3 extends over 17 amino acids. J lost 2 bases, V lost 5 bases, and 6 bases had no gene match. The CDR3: CASSPATGGPGANVLTF. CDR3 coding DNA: TGTGCCAGCAGTCCCGCGACAGGGGGCCCTGGGGCCAACGTCCTGACTTTC.

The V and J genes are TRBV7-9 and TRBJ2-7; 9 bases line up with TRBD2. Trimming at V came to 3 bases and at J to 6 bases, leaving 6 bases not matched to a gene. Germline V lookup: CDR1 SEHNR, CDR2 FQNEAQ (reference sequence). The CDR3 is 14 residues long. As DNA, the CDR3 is TGTGCCAGCAGCTTTGCGGGAGGGCCCCTCGAGCAGTACTTC. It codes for CASSFAGGPLEQYF. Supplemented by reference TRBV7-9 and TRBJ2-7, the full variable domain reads DTGVSQNPRHKITKRGQNVTFRCDPISEHNRLYWYRQTLGQGPEFLTYFQNEAQLEKSRLLSDRFSAERPKGSFSTLEIQRTEQGDSAMYLCASSFAGGPLEQYFGPGTRLTVT.

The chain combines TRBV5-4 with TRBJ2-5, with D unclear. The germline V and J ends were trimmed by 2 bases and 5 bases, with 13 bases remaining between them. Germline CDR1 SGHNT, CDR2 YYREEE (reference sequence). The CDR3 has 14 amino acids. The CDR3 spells CASSFVLNLETQYF. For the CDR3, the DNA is TGTGCCAGCAGCTTTGTGTTAAATCTCGAGACCCAGTACTTC.

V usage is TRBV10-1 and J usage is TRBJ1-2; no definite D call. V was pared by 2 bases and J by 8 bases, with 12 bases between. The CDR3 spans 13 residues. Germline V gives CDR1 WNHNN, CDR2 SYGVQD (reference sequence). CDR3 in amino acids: CASSEGPALGYTF. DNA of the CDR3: TGCGCCAGCAGTGAGGGTCCAGCTCTCGGCTACACCTTC.

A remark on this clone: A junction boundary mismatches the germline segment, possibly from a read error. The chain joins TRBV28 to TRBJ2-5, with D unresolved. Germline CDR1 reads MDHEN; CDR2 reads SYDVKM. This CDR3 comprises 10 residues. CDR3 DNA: TGTGCCAATCCTCGGACCCTCGGTCACTTC. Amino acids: CANPRTLGHF.

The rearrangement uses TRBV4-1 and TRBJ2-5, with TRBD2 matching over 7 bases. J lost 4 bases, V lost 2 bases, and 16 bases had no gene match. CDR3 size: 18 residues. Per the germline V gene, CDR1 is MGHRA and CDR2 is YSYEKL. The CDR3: CASSQRLAGDGLIETQYF. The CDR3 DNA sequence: TGCGCCAGCAGCCAACGTCTCGCGGGAGACGGCTTGATAGAGACCCAGTACTTC.

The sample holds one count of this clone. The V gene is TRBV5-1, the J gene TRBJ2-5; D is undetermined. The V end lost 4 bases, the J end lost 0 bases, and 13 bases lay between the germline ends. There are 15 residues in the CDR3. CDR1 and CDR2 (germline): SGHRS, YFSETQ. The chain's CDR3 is CASSAYGPNQETQYF. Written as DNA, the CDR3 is TGCGCCAGCAGCGCTTACGGTCCGAACCAAGAGACCCAGTACTTC. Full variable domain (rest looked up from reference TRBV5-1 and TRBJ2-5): KAGVTQTPRYLIKTRGQQVTLSCSPISGHRSVSWYQQTPGQGLQFLFEYFSETQRNKGNFPGRFSGRQFSNSRSEMNVSTLELGDSALYLCASSAYGPNQETQYFGPGTRLLVL.

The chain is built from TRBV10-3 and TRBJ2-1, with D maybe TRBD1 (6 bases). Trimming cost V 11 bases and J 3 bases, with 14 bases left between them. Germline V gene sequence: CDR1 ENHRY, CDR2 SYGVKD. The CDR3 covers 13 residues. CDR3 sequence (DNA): TGTGCCCTTCGGGACACTAACTACAATGAGCAGTTCTTC. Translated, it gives CALRDTNYNEQFF.

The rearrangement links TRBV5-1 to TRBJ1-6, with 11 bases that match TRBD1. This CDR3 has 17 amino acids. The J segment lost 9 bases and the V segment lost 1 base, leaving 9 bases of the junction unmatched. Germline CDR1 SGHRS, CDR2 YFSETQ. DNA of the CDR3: TGCGCCAGCAGCTTGAGCCCGGACAGGGGGCCAGGTTCACCCCTCCACTTT. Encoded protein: CASSLSPDRGPGSPLHF.

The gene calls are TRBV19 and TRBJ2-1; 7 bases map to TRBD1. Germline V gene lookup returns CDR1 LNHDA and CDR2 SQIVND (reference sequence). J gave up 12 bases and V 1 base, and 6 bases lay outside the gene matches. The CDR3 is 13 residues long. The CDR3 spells CASSIGTGLGQFF. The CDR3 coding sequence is TGTGCCAGTAGTATAGGGACAGGCCTGGGGCAGTTCTTC.

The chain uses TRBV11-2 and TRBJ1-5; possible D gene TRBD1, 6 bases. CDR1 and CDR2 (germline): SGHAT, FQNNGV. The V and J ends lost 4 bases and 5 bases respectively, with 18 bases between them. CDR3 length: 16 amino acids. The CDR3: CASSSYSGGPHQPQHF. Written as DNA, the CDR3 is TGTGCCAGCAGCTCCTACTCGGGGGGCCCTCATCAGCCCCAGCATTTT.

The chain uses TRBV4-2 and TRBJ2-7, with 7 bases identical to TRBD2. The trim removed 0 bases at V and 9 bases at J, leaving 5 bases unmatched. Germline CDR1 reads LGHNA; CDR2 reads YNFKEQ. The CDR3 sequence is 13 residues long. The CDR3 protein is CASSQDSGRGQYF. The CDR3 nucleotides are TGTGCCAGCAGCCAAGATTCGGGGAGGGGGCAGTACTTC.

The DNA for the CDR3 is TGTGCCAGCAGTCCTCCCAGGGGTTTCTCCTACAATGAGCAGTTCTTC. Translating gives CASSPPRGFSYNEQFF. This sequence joins TRBV7-2 and TRBJ2-1; D may be TRBD1 (6 bases). V dropped 6 bases and J dropped 0 bases, with 15 bases sitting between them. The CDR3 has 16 residues. Per germline, CDR1 SGHTA and CDR2 FQGNSA. The variable domain in full, completed from reference TRBV7-2 and TRBJ2-1, reads GAGVSQSPSNKVTEKGKDVELRCDPISGHTALYWYRQSLGQGLEFLIYFQGNSAPDKSGLPSDRFSAERTGGSVSTLTIQRTQQEDSAVYLCASSPPRGFSYNEQFFGPGTRLTVL.

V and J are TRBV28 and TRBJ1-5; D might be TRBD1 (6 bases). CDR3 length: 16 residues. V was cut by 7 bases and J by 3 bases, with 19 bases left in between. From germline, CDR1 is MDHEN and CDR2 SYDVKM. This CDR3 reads CASIVGGGVANQPQHF. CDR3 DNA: TGTGCCAGCATCGTAGGGGGGGGTGTAGCCAATCAGCCCCAGCATTTT.

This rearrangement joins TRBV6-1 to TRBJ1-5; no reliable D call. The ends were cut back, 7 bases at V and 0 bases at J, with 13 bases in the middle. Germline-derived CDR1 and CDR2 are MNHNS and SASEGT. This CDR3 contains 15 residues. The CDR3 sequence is CASITMWGSNQPQHF. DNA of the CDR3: TGTGCCAGCATCACCATGTGGGGTAGCAATCAGCCCCAGCATTTT.

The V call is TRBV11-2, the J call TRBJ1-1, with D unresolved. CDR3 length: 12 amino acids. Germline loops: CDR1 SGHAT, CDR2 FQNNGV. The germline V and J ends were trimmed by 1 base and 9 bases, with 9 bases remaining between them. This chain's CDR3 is CASSLAASQAFF. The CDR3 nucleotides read TGTGCCAGCAGCTTAGCTGCGAGCCAAGCTTTCTTT.

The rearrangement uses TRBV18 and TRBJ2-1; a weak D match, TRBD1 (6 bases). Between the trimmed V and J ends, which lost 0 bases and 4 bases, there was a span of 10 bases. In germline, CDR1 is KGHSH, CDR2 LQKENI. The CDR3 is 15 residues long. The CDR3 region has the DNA TGTGCCAGCTCACCACCTGGACAGCCGTACAATGAGCAGTTCTTC. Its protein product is CASSPPGQPYNEQFF.

CDR3 sequence reads: CAIRQDNEKLFF. In nucleotides, the CDR3 is TGTGCCATCAGACAGGATAATGAAAAACTGTTTTTT. The J gene is TRBJ1-4, the V gene TRBV2, with D possibly TRBD1 on 6 matching bases. The CDR3 runs 12 residues. Germline CDR1 is SNHLY and CDR2 is FYNNEI. Trimming removed 10 bases at V and 4 bases at J, with 10 bases between.